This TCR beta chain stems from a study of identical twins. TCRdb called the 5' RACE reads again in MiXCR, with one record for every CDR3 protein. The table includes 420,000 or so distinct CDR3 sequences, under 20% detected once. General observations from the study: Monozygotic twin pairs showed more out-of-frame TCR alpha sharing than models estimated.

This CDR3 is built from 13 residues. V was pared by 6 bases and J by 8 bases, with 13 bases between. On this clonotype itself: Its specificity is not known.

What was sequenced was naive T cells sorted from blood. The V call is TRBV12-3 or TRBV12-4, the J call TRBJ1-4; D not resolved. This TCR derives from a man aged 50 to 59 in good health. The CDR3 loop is CASSKNMGEKLFF. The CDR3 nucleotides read TGTGCCAGCAGCAAAAACATGGGGGAAAAACTGTTTTTT.